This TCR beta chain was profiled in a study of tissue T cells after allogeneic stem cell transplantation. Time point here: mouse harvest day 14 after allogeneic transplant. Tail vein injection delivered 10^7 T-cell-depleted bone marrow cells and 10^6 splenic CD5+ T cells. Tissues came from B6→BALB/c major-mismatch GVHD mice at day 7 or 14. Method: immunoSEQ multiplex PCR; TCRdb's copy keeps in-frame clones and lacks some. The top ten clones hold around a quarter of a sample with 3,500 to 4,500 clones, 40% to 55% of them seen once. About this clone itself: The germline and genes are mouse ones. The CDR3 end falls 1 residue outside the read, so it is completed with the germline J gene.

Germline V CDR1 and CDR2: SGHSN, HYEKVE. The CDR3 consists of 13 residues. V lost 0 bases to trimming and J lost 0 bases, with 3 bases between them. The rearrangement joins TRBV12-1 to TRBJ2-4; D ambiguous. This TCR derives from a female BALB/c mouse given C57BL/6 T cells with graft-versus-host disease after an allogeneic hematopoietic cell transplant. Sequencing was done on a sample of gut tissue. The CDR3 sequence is CASSLRSQNTLYF. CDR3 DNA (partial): TGTGCCAGCTCTCTCCGCAGTCAAAACACCTTGTAC. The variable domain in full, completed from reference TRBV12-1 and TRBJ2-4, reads DSGVVQSPRHIIKEKGGRSVLTCIPISGHSNVVWYQQTLGKELKFLIQHYEKVERDKGFLPSRFSVQQFDDYHSEMNMSALELEDSAMYFCASSLRSQNTLYFGAGTRLSVL.